This TCR beta chain was captured in a study of blood T cells in healthy people across ages. Alongside a J-beta primer mix, a sample-barcoded 5' primer served in a second PCR lasting 7 to 11 cycles. TCRdb redid the calling of the 5' RACE reads with MiXCR, one entry per CDR3 protein. The data contain some 790,000 distinct CDR3 sequences, 25% to 30% of them seen just once; the ten biggest clones take up approximately 15%. With 8 bases removed from V and 8 bases from J, the gap between germline ends came to 18 bases. The germline gives CDR1 SNHLY, CDR2 FYNNEI. The CDR3 is 14 residues long. The chain couples TRBV2 to TRBJ1-4; D might be TRBD1 (6 bases). The receptor comes from an elderly woman in good health. The sample consisted of blood. CDR3 DNA: TGTGCCAGCGGAGGCCAGGGGATTGGAGAAAAACTGTTTTTT. It specifies CASGGQGIGEKLFF.